This is a list of T cell receptor beta chains from one sample in a study of sequential checkpoint blockade in melanoma. Sequenced by immunoSEQ multiplex PCR; TCRdb stores in-frame clones only, minus some. The profile covers about 20,000 clones, with approximately 85% appearing a single time and over 50% taken by the ten largest. Sequences were derived from CD8+ T cells sorted from blood (inferred from file names), sampled from a patient given nivolumab and ipilimumab in sequence. All receptors come from a human donor with melanoma. CDR3s leave out the opening cysteine and the closing phenylalanine or tryptophan. Fields, in order: J gene, V gene, CDR3 protein.

J gene: TRBJ1-5
V gene: TRBV7-3
CDR3 protein: ASRDPSHGGVVYQPQH

J gene: TRBJ2-2
V gene: TRBV30
CDR3 protein: ASQGPGELF

J gene: TRBJ2-1
V gene: TRBV29-1
CDR3 protein: SVELRDNEQF

J gene: TRBJ2-1
V gene: TRBV7-2
CDR3 protein: ASSPGLAGSNEQF

J gene: TRBJ2-3
V gene: TRBV12-2
CDR3 protein: ASRGQPGQVTDTQY

J gene: TRBJ2-1
V gene: TRBV28
CDR3 protein: ASSFPNNEQF

J gene: TRBJ2-3
V gene: TRBV19
CDR3 protein: ASTIGGGSTDTQY

J gene: TRBJ2-5
V gene: TRBV5-5
CDR3 protein: ASRAGPVYETQY

J gene: TRBJ1-1
V gene: TRBV27
CDR3 protein: ASSLSVITEAF

J gene: TRBJ1-6
V gene: TRBV6-1
CDR3 protein: ASSERQRNSPLH

J gene: TRBJ1-4
V gene: TRBV10-2
CDR3 protein: ASGGATNEKLF

J gene: TRBJ1-1
V gene: TRBV4-3
CDR3 protein: ASSPRGSRLDTEAF

J gene: TRBJ2-5
V gene: TRBV4-2
CDR3 protein: ASSQEGVGWGRQETQY

J gene: TRBJ2-7
V gene: TRBV27
CDR3 protein: ASSFGRGGVYEQY

J gene: TRBJ1-5
V gene: TRBV30
CDR3 protein: ACMTGDRQPQH

J gene: TRBJ1-1
V gene: TRBV27
CDR3 protein: ASRSPGETEAF

J gene: TRBJ1-6
V gene: TRBV9
CDR3 protein: ASSGRTGENYNSPLP

J gene: TRBJ1-1
V gene: TRBV28
CDR3 protein: ASRPTSNTEAF

J gene: TRBJ2-2
V gene: TRBV6-4
CDR3 protein: ASSARTSGGTGELF

J gene: TRBJ2-5
V gene: TRBV2
CDR3 protein: ASRDRLIAQETQY

J gene: TRBJ2-7
V gene: TRBV11-1
CDR3 protein: ASSPGGEQY

J gene: TRBJ2-2
V gene: TRBV28
CDR3 protein: ASSFGLAGTGELF

J gene: TRBJ1-2
V gene: TRBV27
CDR3 protein: ASSSGGPYGYT

J gene: TRBJ2-3
V gene: TRBV7-6
CDR3 protein: ASSFGGAGINTQY

J gene: TRBJ2-1
V gene: TRBV4-1
CDR3 protein: ASSLSEQGQGEQF

J gene: TRBJ2-7
V gene: TRBV4-3
CDR3 protein: ASSLYSGGSYEQY

J gene: TRBJ2-2
V gene: TRBV6-5
CDR3 protein: ASSFSEYTGELF

J gene: TRBJ1-6
V gene: TRBV10-3
CDR3 protein: AISEGTEYNSPLH

J gene: TRBJ2-7
V gene: TRBV7-8
CDR3 protein: ASSLARLYEQY

J gene: TRBJ2-7
V gene: TRBV6-5
CDR3 protein: ASSYGGGEQY

J gene: TRBJ1-4
V gene: TRBV28
CDR3 protein: ASSSLAGGNSEKLF

J gene: TRBJ2-1
V gene: TRBV19
CDR3 protein: ASSNRDRVNNEQF

J gene: TRBJ2-2
V gene: TRBV9
CDR3 protein: ASSVGGSTGELF

J gene: TRBJ1-1
V gene: TRBV11-3
CDR3 protein: ASSFRGASVAF

J gene: TRBJ2-3
V gene: TRBV9
CDR3 protein: ASSVEGARPDTQY

J gene: TRBJ1-6
V gene: TRBV6-5
CDR3 protein: ASSSRQDGNSPLH

J gene: TRBJ2-7
V gene: TRBV28
CDR3 protein: ASSQQGGYEQY

J gene: TRBJ1-5
V gene: TRBV28
CDR3 protein: ASSLTGSGNQPQH

J gene: TRBJ2-7
V gene: TRBV27
CDR3 protein: ASMGTAYEQY

J gene: TRBJ2-1
V gene: TRBV6-5
CDR3 protein: ASSSEGSYNEQF